These 13 T cell receptor beta chains originate from one sample sequenced in a study of blood T cell repertoires in COVID-19. Produced via immunoSEQ multiplex PCR; TCRdb's table is partial and in-frame only. The sample has approximately 22,000 clones; 65% to 85% are singletons. The sequencing input was peripheral blood. These receptors came from an elderly man with active or convalescent COVID-19.

The rearrangement uses TRBV5-1 and TRBJ2-2; 13 positions agree with TRBD2. J was trimmed by 1 base and V by 4 bases; bases with no gene match: 7. Germline V CDR1 and CDR2: SGHRS, YFSETQ. The CDR3 extends over 18 amino acids. CDR3 sequence reads: CASSHPGLAGMNTGELFF. In DNA, the CDR3 is TGCGCCAGCAGCCACCCGGGACTAGCGGGGATGAACACCGGGGAGCTGTTTTTT.

This clone appeared a few times. The same CDR3 also results from other DNA sequences found in this sample. The chain is built from TRBV6-5 and TRBJ1-5, with 8 bases lining up with TRBD1. The CDR3 sequence is 14 residues long. Germline V gene lookup returns CDR1 MNHEY and CDR2 SVGAGI. V lost 6 bases to trimming and J lost 5 bases; unmatched junction nucleotides: 6. In DNA, the CDR3 is TGTGCCAGCAGGTCAGGACAGGGTTATCAGCCCCAGCATTTT. Translating gives CASRSGQGYQPQHF.

The gene calls are TRBV9 and TRBJ1-5, with 8 bases identical to TRBD1. Trimming removed 4 bases from V and 3 bases from J; junction bases left unmatched: 3. CDR1 is SGDLS and CDR2 is YYNGEE in the germline V gene. CDR3 size: 14 residues. The CDR3 protein is CASSRTGNNQPQHF. In DNA form, the CDR3 reads TGTGCCAGCAGCCGGACAGGGAACAATCAGCCCCAGCATTTT.

This clone was counted once. This rearrangement joins TRBV10-3 to TRBJ1-5; TRBD1 matches 7 bases. J was trimmed by 7 bases and V by 8 bases; bases with no gene match: 2. This CDR3 has 11 amino acids. The germline gives CDR1 ENHRY, CDR2 SYGVKD. CDR3 sequence reads: CAIGGGQPQHF. In DNA, the CDR3 is TGTGCCATCGGAGGGGGCCAGCCCCAGCATTTT.

The chain employs TRBV3-1 (or the pseudogene TRBV3-2) and TRBJ1-2, with TRBD1 identical over 8 bases. Trimming at V came to 1 base and at J to 4 bases, leaving 5 bases not matched to a gene. Germline V lookup: CDR1 LGHDT, CDR2 YNNKEL (reference sequence). CDR3 length: 15 amino acids. CDR3 residues: CASSQADRDGYGYTF. In DNA form, the CDR3 reads TGTGCCAGCAGCCAAGCGGACAGGGATGGCTATGGCTACACCTTC.

This clone turned up a few times. V gene TRBV12-1 combines with J gene TRBJ2-1; no DNA check was done on the table's D call, TRBD2. TRBV12-1 is a recognized pseudogene. CDR3 size: 16 residues. This CDR3 is CASSFAPSGGYNEQFF. CDR3 sequence (DNA): TGTGCCAGCAGCTTTGCGCCCAGCGGGGGATACAATGAGCAGTTCTTC.

The rearrangement links TRBV28 to TRBJ1-2; unclear D gene. Per the germline V gene, CDR1 is MDHEN and CDR2 is SYDVKM. The CDR3 covers 11 residues. The CDR3 loop is CSTVSNYGYTF. DNA of the CDR3: TGTTCCACCGTGTCTAACTATGGCTACACCTTC.

The V gene is TRBV7-2, the J gene TRBJ2-2, with D possibly TRBD1 on 5 matching bases. V lost 2 bases and J lost 2, with 12 bases in between. CDR1 SGHTA and CDR2 FQGNSA come from the germline V gene. The CDR3 length is 16 residues. This CDR3 reads CASSLPSGRNTGELFF. The CDR3 region has the DNA TGTGCCAGCAGCTTACCATCAGGGCGAAACACCGGGGAGCTGTTTTTT. Together with reference TRBV7-2 and TRBJ2-2, the CDR3 gives the full variable domain: GAGVSQSPSNKVTEKGKDVELRCDPISGHTALYWYRQSLGQGLEFLIYFQGNSAPDKSGLPSDRFSAERTGGSVSTLTIQRTQQEDSAVYLCASSLPSGRNTGELFFGEGSRLTVL.

The chain uses TRBV7-3 and TRBJ2-1, with 9 bases lining up with TRBD2. This CDR3 has 15 residues. Trimming cost V 5 bases and J 6 bases; bases outside gene matches: 8. The germline gives CDR1 SGHTA, CDR2 FQGTGA. This CDR3 reads CASSTRTSASNEQFF. Written as DNA, the CDR3 is TGTGCCAGCAGCACGAGGACTAGCGCAAGCAATGAGCAGTTCTTC.

This chain uses TRBV7-2 with TRBJ2-7; D is uncertain. The ends were cut back, 7 bases at V and 2 bases at J, with 21 bases in the middle. The germline V gene has CDR1 SGHTA and CDR2 FQGNSA. The CDR3 sequence is 16 residues long. In DNA form, the CDR3 reads TGTGCCAGCAAACTCTCGTCCTCCTCAACGACCTACGAGCAGTACTTC. Its protein is CASKLSSSSTTYEQYF.

The chain carries TRBV7-3 and TRBJ2-2; 13 bases match TRBD2. V trimming: 2 bases; J trimming: 5 bases; junction bases outside the gene matches: 5. Germline values: CDR1 SGHTA, CDR2 FQGTGA. This CDR3 spans 17 amino acids. CDR3 residues: CASSLSPGLAGTGELFF. The CDR3, as DNA: TGTGCCAGCAGCTTATCGCCGGGACTAGCGGGAACCGGGGAGCTGTTTTTT.

The genes are TRBV29-1 and TRBJ2-1, with D possibly being TRBD2 (6 bases). The CDR3 loop spans 13 amino acids. V lost 7 bases to trimming and J lost 10 bases, with 20 bases between them. Germline CDR1 reads SQVTM; CDR2 reads ANQGSEA. In nucleotides, the CDR3 is TGCAGCGCCGGGACTCATCGTGGGATGGAGCAGTTCTTC. The encoded protein is CSAGTHRGMEQFF.

This chain links TRBV19 with TRBJ2-1; TRBD2 matches at 10 bases. Trimming removed 6 bases from V and 6 bases from J; junction bases left unmatched: 5. Germline-derived CDR1 and CDR2 are LNHDA and SQIVND (reference sequence). The CDR3 loop spans 14 amino acids. As DNA, the CDR3 is TGTGCCAGTAGCCTAGCGGGAGACCTCAATGAGCAGTTCTTC. The encoded protein is CASSLAGDLNEQFF.